This TCR beta chain stems from a study of CD8 T cells in ankylosing spondylitis. Notes on the study in general: Prior literature has documented some motif variants in synovial fluid and blood from reactive arthritis. Matched synovial fluid from ankylosing spondylitis patients was reported to be enriched for disease-linked clones. A TCR beta motif of several highly homologous variants seemed to mark ankylosing spondylitis blood.

Comment on this clonotype: The antigen is undetermined.

Preparation of TCR beta libraries was done by quantitative 5'-RACE with molecular barcodes. TCRdb fed the 5' RACE reads into MiXCR, producing one record per CDR3 protein. The sample has 200,000 to 250,000 distinct CDR3 sequences, over 30% seen once. V lost 6 bases and J 2 bases, leaving 15 bases between the germline ends. There are 15 residues in the CDR3. The source of this sequence is a male donor with ankylosing spondylitis or in good health (not recorded which). The gene calls are TRBV12-3 or TRBV12-4 and TRBJ2-3; D is perhaps TRBD1 (6 bases). The material sequenced was blood, either unsorted or a sorted T cell fraction (not recorded which). The CDR3, as DNA: TGTGCCAGCAGGACAGGTTGGGGGACCACAGATACGCAGTATTTT. It specifies CASRTGWGTTDTQYF.